The 18 T cell receptor beta chains in this list originate from one sample, sequenced in a study of blood T cell repertoires in COVID-19. Sequenced by immunoSEQ multiplex PCR; TCRdb stores in-frame clones only, minus some. Of approximately 400,000 clones listed, roughly 88% are singletons. The material sequenced was peripheral blood. The receptors here all came from a woman between 50 and 59 years old with COVID-19, enrolled during active disease.

This rearrangement joins TRBV12-5 to TRBJ2-1; possibly TRBD1 for D (6 bases). Germline lookup yields CDR1 LGHNT and CDR2 FRNRAP. V was clipped by 6 bases and J by 8 bases, with 20 bases between them. This CDR3 is built from 15 residues. CDR3 bases: TGTGCTAGTGGCCAGGACAGCCCCCGGCGCGATGAGCAGTTCTTC. Residues: CASGQDSPRRDEQFF. Combining the CDR3 with reference TRBV12-5 and TRBJ2-1 gives the whole variable domain DARVTQTPRHKVTEMGQEVTMRCQPILGHNTVFWYRQTMMQGLELLAYFRNRAPLDDSGMPKDRFSAEMPDATLATLKIQPSEPRDSAVYFCASGQDSPRRDEQFFGPGTRLTVL.

The J gene is TRBJ1-2, the V gene TRBV7-9; no clear D. Trimming removed 5 bases from V and 6 bases from J, with 19 bases in between. CDR1 is SEHNR, CDR2 FQNEAQ, per germline (reference sequence). This CDR3 is 15 amino acids long. The CDR3 region is CASSRRGGFQDGYTF. The CDR3 DNA reads as TGTGCCAGCAGCCGCCGGGGAGGCTTTCAAGATGGCTACACCTTC. The full variable domain, with the rest looked up from reference TRBV7-9 and TRBJ1-2, is DTGVSQNPRHKITKRGQNVTFRCDPISEHNRLYWYRQTLGQGPEFLTYFQNEAQLEKSRLLSDRFSAERPKGSFSTLEIQRTEQGDSAMYLCASSRRGGFQDGYTFGSGTRLTVV.

This clone has only a few counts. The V call is TRBV6-5, the J call TRBJ2-5, with TRBD1 matching over 7 bases. Germline lookup yields CDR1 MNHEY and CDR2 SVGAGI. The CDR3 runs 14 residues. Trimming at V came to 7 bases and at J to 5 bases, leaving 10 bases not matched to a gene. CDR3 residues: CASTLSRQGETQYF. CDR3 DNA: TGTGCCAGCACCCTGTCCCGACAGGGCGAGACCCAGTACTTC.

The chain links TRBV11-3 to TRBJ1-1; 7 bases line up with TRBD1. The CDR3 loop spans 13 amino acids. Germline CDR1 reads SGHNT; CDR2 reads YENEEA. V lost 4 bases, J lost 10 bases, and 9 bases stayed unmatched. The CDR3 DNA follows: TGTGCCAGCAGCTCCTCTCGACAGGGCGCAGCTTTCTTT. Encoded protein: CASSSSRQGAAFF.

V is TRBV9 and J is TRBJ2-7; 7 bases agree with TRBD1. This CDR3 has 16 amino acids. Germline V lookup: CDR1 SGDLS, CDR2 YYNGEE. V shed 4 bases and J 2 bases; nucleotides not matched to a gene: 12. The CDR3 coding sequence is TGTGCCAGCAGCCCTCTTGATGGCAGGGGGACCTACGAGCAGTACTTC. Translating it yields CASSPLDGRGTYEQYF.

As DNA, the CDR3 is TGTGCCTGCACCGGAGGGGACTATGGCTACACCTTC. This codes for CACTGGDYGYTF. The chain combines TRBV30 with TRBJ1-2; a possible D gene is TRBD1 (5 bases). The germline CDR1 and CDR2 sequences are GTSNPN and SVGIG (reference sequence). V was pared by 6 bases and J by 3 bases, with 11 bases between. The CDR3 loop spans 12 amino acids.

J is TRBJ1-4 and V is TRBV4-2, with a weak D call TRBD1 (6 bases). With 0 bases removed from V and 7 bases from J, the gap between germline ends came to 12 bases. The CDR3 spans 15 residues. CDR1 is LGHNA and CDR2 is YNFKEQ in the germline V gene. The CDR3 is CASSQEMAGVEKLFF. For the CDR3, the DNA is TGTGCCAGCAGCCAAGAGATGGCAGGGGTTGAAAAACTGTTTTTT.

This chain connects TRBV6-5 to TRBJ1-1; no reliable D call. V lost 6 bases and J 0 bases, leaving 8 bases between the germline ends. Germline V gene sequence: CDR1 MNHEY, CDR2 SVGAGI. The CDR3 is made up of 13 amino acids. The CDR3 loop is CASRTALNTEAFF. In nucleotides, the CDR3 is TGTGCCAGCAGAACAGCCTTGAACACTGAAGCTTTCTTT.

CDR3 sequence (DNA): TGTGCCAGCAGCGCTTCTAGACAGGGGACCGGGGAGCTGTTTTTT. Translated: CASSASRQGTGELFF. This rearrangement joins TRBV9 to TRBJ2-2, with TRBD1 identical over 8 bases. With 3 bases clipped from V and 5 bases from J, the junction kept 6 bases outside the gene matches. The CDR3 sequence is 15 residues long. Germline CDR1 and CDR2: SGDLS and YYNGEE. The variable domain in full, with the rest retrieved from reference TRBV9 and TRBJ2-2, is DSGVTQTPKHLITATGQRVTLRCSPRSGDLSVYWYQQSLDQGLQFLIQYYNGEERAKGNILERFSAQQFPDLHSELNLSSLELGDSALYFCASSASRQGTGELFFGEGSRLTVL.

About this clone itself: In the same sample, other DNA sequences code for this CDR3. The J gene is TRBJ1-1, the V gene TRBV5-1; D perhaps matches TRBD1 (6 bases). The CDR3 has 13 residues. CDR1 is SGHRS and CDR2 is YFSETQ in the germline V gene. Trimming left V 3 bases short and J 1 base short, with 7 bases between. The CDR3 region is CASSWTANTEAFF. The CDR3 region has the DNA TGCGCCAGCAGCTGGACAGCGAACACTGAAGCTTTCTTT.

The sample holds one count of this clone. The gene calls are TRBV27 and TRBJ1-2; 8 bases are a match to TRBD1. The ends lost 4 bases at V and 3 bases at J; junction bases unmatched: 4. The CDR3 runs 14 residues. The germline V gene encodes CDR1 MNHEY and CDR2 SMNVEV (reference sequence). CDR3 region: CASSYGQGDYGYTF. CDR3 coding DNA: TGTGCCAGCAGTTACGGACAGGGAGACTATGGCTACACCTTC.

The V call is TRBV7-9, the J call TRBJ1-4; D not resolved. Looked up from germline, CDR1 is SEHNR and CDR2 is FQNEAQ (reference sequence). The CDR3 runs 12 residues. Trimming shortened V by 6 bases and J by 15 bases, and 17 bases separated the two germline ends. Here the CDR3 reads CASSLGEGTVFF. The CDR3 DNA is TGTGCCAGCAGTCTAGGAGAGGGTACGGTGTTTTTT.

The rearrangement uses TRBV2 and TRBJ1-3, with D possibly TRBD1 on 6 matching bases. Germline V gene lookup returns CDR1 SNHLY and CDR2 FYNNEI. The V end was cut by 6 bases, the J end by 8 bases, with 14 bases between. The CDR3 has 13 amino acids. The CDR3 region is CASSDRMSDTIYF. The CDR3 DNA sequence: TGTGCCAGCAGCGACAGGATGTCGGACACCATATATTTT.

This clone showed up just once. Other DNA sequences in this sample translate to the same CDR3. The CDR3 region has the DNA TGTGCCAGTAGTACACAGGGGAACTATGGCTACACCTTC. It yields the protein CASSTQGNYGYTF. The chain carries TRBV19 and TRBJ1-2, with TRBD1 matching 7 bases. The germline V gene has CDR1 LNHDA and CDR2 SQIVND (reference sequence). The CDR3 consists of 13 residues. V was pared by 4 bases and J by 2 bases, with 1 base of the junction left unmatched.

This clone was detected once. The chain has TRBV10-3 and TRBJ2-3; 8 bases are a match to TRBD2. The CDR3 is 14 residues long. Germline V gene data show CDR1 as ENHRY and CDR2 as SYGVKD. J was trimmed by 1 base and V by 3 bases; bases with no gene match: 0. CDR3 nucleotide sequence: TGTGCCATCAGTGAAGCGGGGGGCACAGATACGCAGTATTTT. This encodes CAISEAGGTDTQYF.

The chain couples TRBV5-1 to TRBJ2-3; 11 bases are shared with TRBD2. Germline V gene sequence: CDR1 SGHRS, CDR2 YFSETQ. Losses at the gene ends were 0 bases for V and 3 bases for J; bases not matched to a gene: 3. The CDR3 is made up of 16 amino acids. CDR3 DNA: TGCGCCAGCAGCTTGGCGACTAGCGGGGTTACAGATACGCAGTATTTT. Translating gives CASSLATSGVTDTQYF.

This chain links TRBV3-1 (or the pseudogene TRBV3-2) with TRBJ2-1, with D perhaps TRBD2 (6 bases). Between the trimmed V and J ends, which lost 1 base and 11 bases, there was a span of 12 bases. The CDR3 is made up of 13 amino acids. The germline CDR1 and CDR2 sequences are LGHDT and YNNKEL (reference sequence). The CDR3 nucleotides are TGTGCCAGCAGCCAAGGGGGGGACCCTAAGCAGTTCTTC. Translated, it gives CASSQGGDPKQFF.

The chain uses TRBV15 and TRBJ1-5, with 11 bases aligning to TRBD1. The germline V gene has CDR1 LNHNV and CDR2 YYDKDF (reference sequence). The CDR3 has 19 amino acids. J lost 4 bases, V lost 0 bases, and 11 bases had no gene match. CDR3 DNA: TGTGCCACCAGCAGAGATATGATCTGGACAGGGGGCCGGAATCAGCCCCAGCATTTT. Amino acids: CATSRDMIWTGGRNQPQHF.